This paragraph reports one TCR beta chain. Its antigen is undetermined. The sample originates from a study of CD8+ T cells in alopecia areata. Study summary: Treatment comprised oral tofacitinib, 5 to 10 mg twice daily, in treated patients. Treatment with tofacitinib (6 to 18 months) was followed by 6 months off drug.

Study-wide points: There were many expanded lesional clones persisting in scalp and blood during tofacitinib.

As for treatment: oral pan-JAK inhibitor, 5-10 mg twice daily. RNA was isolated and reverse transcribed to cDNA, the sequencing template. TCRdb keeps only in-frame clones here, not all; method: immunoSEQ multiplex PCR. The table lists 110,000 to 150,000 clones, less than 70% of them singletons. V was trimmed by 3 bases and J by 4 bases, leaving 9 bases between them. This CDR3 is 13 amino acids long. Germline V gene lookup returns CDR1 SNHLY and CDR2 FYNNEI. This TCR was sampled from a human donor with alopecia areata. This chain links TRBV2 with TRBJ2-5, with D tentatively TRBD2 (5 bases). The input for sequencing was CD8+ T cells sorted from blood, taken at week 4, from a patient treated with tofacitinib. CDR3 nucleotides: TGTGCCAGCAGTGATCCGAGGGCAGAGACCCAGTACTTC. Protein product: CASSDPRAETQYF.